The sequence of this T cell receptor (beta chain) was determined in a study of CD8 T cells in ankylosing spondylitis (dated by TCRdb to 2015 to 2018). Background on the whole study: To find TCR variants linked to disease, the study profiled T cell receptor beta repertoires in ankylosing spondylitis patients and healthy donors. The full study cohort comprised about 25 ankylosing spondylitis patients and 110 or so healthy donors. Peripheral blood samples were taken, and synovial fluid was additionally collected from ankylosing spondylitis patients.

The sample holds many counts of this clonotype. No antigen is known for it. No qualities accompany the bases; no much larger clone lies one base away. On the study overall, not on this receptor specifically: The disease-linked clones had a CD8+ phenotype and were found at relatively low frequencies in peripheral blood. Blood from ankylosing spondylitis patients appeared to be characterized by a TCR beta motif made up of several highly homologous amino acid variants. According to the report, matched synovial fluid samples from ankylosing spondylitis patients were significantly enriched for the disease-linked clones. Some motif variants were previously reported in synovial fluid and blood of reactive arthritis patients, suggesting common disease-initiation mechanisms.

Synovial fluid samples were matched to blood samples from the same ankylosing spondylitis patients. Sequences SGHVS (CDR1) and FQNEAQ (CDR2) are obtained from the germline V gene. From the cysteine up to the phenylalanine, the CDR3 has a length of 13 residues. The sequence is cut down to CDR3 DNA, 39 bases in frame from base 1. A distance of 11 bases separates the germline ends of V and J, which lose 3 bases and 5 bases respectively. For sequencing, an Illumina HiSeq 2500 was employed. Quantitative 5'-RACE with molecular barcodes was the method used to prepare the TCR beta libraries. Under the source paper's analysis protocol: Disease-linked TCR variants were identified with a new computational method built on a probabilistic model of VDJ rearrangement. Clones were called with MiXCR by TCRdb after fastp trimmed the public reads at Q25, and only in-frame beta chains were retained. When rows share a CDR3 protein, they turn into one entry using the most common DNA and genes. TCRdb's processing, not the authors', yielded these V and J calls. For this sample there are approximately 140,000 distinct CDR3 sequences; 6.5% to 8.5% appear just once. Clones ranked in the top ten supply 7.3% of the sample.

This receptor was obtained from a male donor with ankylosing spondylitis. The rearranged chain carries TRBV7-8 and TRBJ2-7, with a tentative D gene TRBD2 over 6 matching bases. Material: synovial fluid, either unsorted or a sorted T cell fraction (not recorded which). The CDR3 region reads CASSFRLEDEQYF. The sequenced DNA is TGTGCCAGCAGCTTCCGACTAGAAGACGAGCAGTACTTC.